Following are 20 T cell receptor beta chains from one sample sequenced in a study of CD8 T cells in Susac syndrome. It was with random hexamers that 0.5 to 1 ug RNA was reverse transcribed. TCRdb called the immunoSEQ multiplex PCR reads again in MiXCR, with one record for every CDR3 protein. In the table there are roughly 89,000 distinct CDR3 sequences, 95% to 96% of which are singletons. The specimen was CD8+ T cells from PBMCs. The origin of the receptors is a human donor with Susac syndrome.

This sequence joins TRBV7-2 and TRBJ1-5; possible D gene TRBD1, 5 bases. Per germline, CDR1 SGHTA and CDR2 FQGNSA. V was shortened by 0 bases and J by 5 bases, with 14 bases between the two germline ends. This CDR3 contains 16 residues. CDR3 region: CASSLAGAQGDQPQHF. The CDR3 nucleotides are TGTGCCAGCAGCTTAGCCGGGGCCCAAGGGGATCAGCCCCAGCATTTT.

With respect to this clonotype: An end of the junction differs from the germline gene, which may be a read error. The chain employs TRBV7-2 and TRBJ2-5, with no clear D. This CDR3 contains 9 residues. Germline V gene sequence: CDR1 SGHTA, CDR2 FQGNSA. Written as DNA, the CDR3 is TGTGCCAGCAGCCCCACCCAGGACTTC. Protein sequence: CASSPTQDF.

The V and J genes are TRBV12-3 or TRBV12-4 and TRBJ1-2, with 7 bases lining up with TRBD1. V dropped 6 bases and J dropped 5; count of bases not matched to a gene: 9. The CDR3 has 14 amino acids. This chain's CDR3 is CASSTGTQGYGYTF. The DNA for the CDR3 is TGTGCCAGCAGCACCGGGACACAGGGGTATGGCTACACCTTC.

The V and J genes are TRBV29-1 and TRBJ2-3; the match to TRBD2 covers 9 bases. The V gene end was trimmed by 5 bases and the J gene end by 0 bases; junction bases not matched to a gene: 6. The CDR3 runs to 15 residues. CDR1 SQVTM and CDR2 ANQGSEA come from the germline V gene. The CDR3: CSVSLAGDSTDTQYF. The CDR3 region has the DNA TGCAGCGTTTCCTTAGCGGGGGACAGCACAGATACGCAGTATTTT.

The rearrangement links TRBV15 to TRBJ1-3; TRBD1 is a possible D gene (6 bases). The CDR3 extends over 14 amino acids. V was pared by 1 base and J by 2 bases, with 6 bases between. CDR1 is LNHNV, CDR2 YYDKDF, per germline (reference sequence). Here the CDR3 DNA reads TGTGCCACCAGCAGAGCAGGGGCTGGAAACACCATATATTTT. Amino acids: CATSRAGAGNTIYF.

The chain uses TRBV6-2 or TRBV6-3 and TRBJ2-2; D is unresolved. This CDR3 region has 14 residues. Trimming removed 0 bases from V and 1 base from J, with 3 bases in between. Per germline, CDR1 MNHEY and CDR2 SVGEGT. CDR3 region: CASSYSKNTGELFF. CDR3 DNA sequence: TGTGCCAGCAGTTACTCGAAGAACACCGGGGAGCTGTTTTTT.

The chain combines TRBV6-2 or TRBV6-3 with TRBJ2-3; TRBD1 matches at 7 bases. CDR3 length: 15 residues. V shed 2 bases, J shed 4 bases, and the junction held 6 bases outside the gene matches. Germline V gene sequence: CDR1 MNHEY, CDR2 SVGEGT. CDR3 sequence (DNA): TGTGCCAGCAGTTACCGAGGGGGCCAGGCAGATACGCAGTATTTT. This translates into CASSYRGGQADTQYF.

This rearrangement joins TRBV6-2 or TRBV6-3 to TRBJ1-1; no definite D call. The CDR3 is 12 residues long. The germline V and J ends were trimmed by 6 bases and 6 bases, with 11 bases remaining between them. Germline V gives CDR1 MNHEY, CDR2 SVGEGT. The CDR3 bases are TGTGCCAGCAGCGGCAGAGTTGCTGAAGCTTTCTTT. Its translation is CASSGRVAEAFF.

The rearrangement links TRBV15 to TRBJ1-3; D is ambiguous. V gave up 0 bases and J gave up 0 bases, with 3 bases separating them. Germline V gene sequence: CDR1 LNHNV, CDR2 YYDKDF (reference sequence). The CDR3 is 14 residues long. In DNA form, the CDR3 reads TGTGCCACCAGCAGAGAGGGCTCTGGAAACACCATATATTTT. Residues: CATSREGSGNTIYF.

The chain couples TRBV2 to TRBJ1-6; possibly TRBD1 for D (6 bases). The CDR3 spans 13 residues. V dropped 4 bases and J dropped 7 bases, with 8 bases sitting between them. Germline V gene lookup returns CDR1 SNHLY and CDR2 FYNNEI. CDR3 region: CASSGGRNSPLHF. In nucleotides, the CDR3 is TGTGCCAGCAGTGGGGGGCGAAATTCACCCCTCCACTTT.

This sequence joins TRBV6-5 and TRBJ2-5; no reliable D call. The CDR3 extends over 15 amino acids. In germline, CDR1 is MNHEY, CDR2 SVGAGI. V gave up 6 bases and J gave up 1 base, with 15 bases separating them. The CDR3 bases are TGTGCCAGCAGAACAATGGCCGGCAGCCAAGAGACCCAGTACTTC. It encodes CASRTMAGSQETQYF.

The rearrangement links TRBV30 to TRBJ1-4, with D tentatively TRBD1 (5 bases). The germline V gene has CDR1 GTSNPN and CDR2 SVGIG (reference sequence). The V end was cut by 3 bases, the J end by 12 bases, with 17 bases between. The CDR3 has 13 residues. As DNA, the CDR3 is TGTGCCTGGAGCTCATCCCGGGGCGGGGAACTGTTTTTT. It codes for CAWSSSRGGELFF.

The chain is built from TRBV18 and TRBJ1-1, with 10 bases that match TRBD1. Germline assignment: CDR1 KGHSH and CDR2 LQKENI. V lost 2 bases, J lost 3 bases, and 3 bases stayed unmatched. The CDR3 runs 15 residues. This CDR3 reads CASSPGTGEDTEAFF. CDR3 sequence (DNA): TGTGCCAGCTCACCAGGGACAGGGGAGGACACTGAAGCTTTCTTT.

The genes are TRBV5-1 and TRBJ1-1; D might be TRBD1 (5 bases). The length of the CDR3 is 14 residues. The germline V gene encodes CDR1 SGHRS and CDR2 YFSETQ. V lost 4 bases and J lost 4, with 14 bases in between. The CDR3 coding sequence is TGCGCCAGCAGCGTGGGGGTCGAGACCACTGAAGCTTTCTTT. It codes for CASSVGVETTEAFF.

This clonotype was counted once. The V call is TRBV28, the J call TRBJ2-5; no clear D gene. CDR1 is MDHEN and CDR2 is SYDVKM in the germline V gene. This CDR3 spans 11 amino acids. The V end was cut by 6 bases, the J end by 7 bases, with 9 bases between. CDR3 nucleotide sequence: TGTGCCAGCAGGGGGTGGGTGACCCAGTACTTC. This encodes CASRGWVTQYF.

The chain carries TRBV20-1 and TRBJ1-1, with no clear D. CDR1 and CDR2 (germline): DFQATT, SNEGSKA (reference sequence). The CDR3 contains 14 residues. The V end lost 3 bases, the J end lost 1 base, and 12 bases lay between the germline ends. The CDR3 spells CSARPPTENTEAFF. The CDR3 DNA is TGCAGTGCTAGGCCCCCTACTGAGAACACTGAAGCTTTCTTT.

The chain has TRBV7-3 and TRBJ2-2, with D unclear. Germline V lookup: CDR1 SGHTA, CDR2 FQGTGA. This CDR3 has 13 amino acids. V shed 5 bases and J shed 4 bases, with 8 bases lying between them. CDR3 nucleotide sequence: TGTGCCAGCAGCCCTAGGAGCACCGGGGAGCTGTTTTTT. Translation: CASSPRSTGELFF.

The V call is TRBV6-5, the J call TRBJ2-7; no firm D call. Trimming took off 2 bases at V and 6 bases at J, with 11 bases between the two ends. The CDR3 sequence is 13 residues long. Germline CDR1 reads MNHEY; CDR2 reads SVGAGI. The CDR3 region is CASSYPQHGEQYF. The DNA of the CDR3 is TGTGCCAGCAGTTACCCGCAACATGGCGAGCAGTACTTC.

This clonotype was seen a few times. The chain links TRBV7-8 to TRBJ2-7; TRBD1 or TRBD2 may be the D gene (5 bases each). V lost 5 bases and J 6 bases, leaving 8 bases between the germline ends. The germline CDR1 and CDR2 sequences are SGHVS and FQNEAQ. The CDR3 is 11 amino acids. The DNA of the CDR3 is TGTGCCAGCAGCCAGGGACCCGAGCAGTACTTC. Its translation is CASSQGPEQYF.

The V and J genes are TRBV30 and TRBJ1-2; D is perhaps TRBD1 (5 bases). V was pared by 1 base and J by 4 bases, with 13 bases between. CDR1 and CDR2 (germline): GTSNPN, SVGIG (reference sequence). This CDR3 has 14 amino acids. The DNA for the CDR3 is TGTGCCTGGAGTGGGGGGGGACCCCTCTATGGCTACACCTTC. It specifies CAWSGGGPLYGYTF. The full variable domain, in which reference TRBV30 and TRBJ1-2 provide the parts outside the CDR3, is SQTIHQWPATLVQPVGSPLSLECTVEGTSNPNLYWYRQAAGRGLQLLFYSVGIGQISSEVPQNLSASRPQDRQFILSSKKLLLSDSGFYLCAWSGGGPLYGYTFGSGTRLTVV.